The 4 T cell receptor beta chains listed next were all sequenced from one sample in a study of CD8 T cells in Susac syndrome. A quantity of about 0.45 to 1 ug RNA underwent reverse transcription using random hexamers. TCRdb reanalysed the immunoSEQ multiplex PCR reads using MiXCR and keeps one entry per CDR3 protein. The sample carries roughly 150,000 distinct CDR3 sequences, about 94% recorded once. The sequenced material came from CD8+ T cells from PBMCs. Receptors were obtained from a human donor with multiple sclerosis.

This rearrangement joins TRBV13 to TRBJ2-7; maybe TRBD1 (6 bases). Germline V CDR1 and CDR2: PRHDT, FYEKMQ (reference sequence). The CDR3 totals 14 residues. V dropped 5 bases and J dropped 3 bases, with 14 bases sitting between them. CDR3 DNA: TGTGCCAGCAGCGGAGGACAGACCAACTACGAGCAGTACTTC. Its protein is CASSGGQTNYEQYF.

V is TRBV29-1 and J is TRBJ2-2, with TRBD1 matching 9 bases. Per germline, CDR1 SQVTM and CDR2 ANQGSEA. V dropped 1 base and J dropped 1; count of bases not matched to a gene: 4. The CDR3 has 16 amino acids. CDR3 residues: CSVEARGQGNTGELFF. In nucleotides, the CDR3 is TGCAGCGTTGAAGCTCGGGGACAGGGGAACACCGGGGAGCTGTTTTTT.

The chain uses TRBV29-1 and TRBJ2-1, with a possible D match to TRBD1 (6 bases). This CDR3 comprises 11 residues. The V end lost 6 bases, the J end lost 9 bases, and 12 bases lay between the germline ends. CDR1 and CDR2 (germline): SQVTM, ANQGSEA. CDR3 in amino acids: CSVIQGREQFF. The CDR3 DNA follows: TGCAGCGTGATACAGGGACGTGAGCAGTTCTTC.

V is TRBV15 and J is TRBJ1-2; the match to TRBD1 covers 7 bases. This CDR3 comprises 15 residues. The J segment lost 1 base and the V segment lost 6 bases, leaving 8 bases of the junction unmatched. Germline V CDR1 and CDR2: LNHNV, YYDKDF (reference sequence). The CDR3 DNA follows: TGTGCCACCAGTCCCGGGACAGACCTTAACTATGGCTACACCTTC. This translates into CATSPGTDLNYGYTF.